This T cell receptor (beta chain) came from a study of control samples from healthy donors and cancer patients. Assay used: immunoSEQ multiplex PCR; TCRdb lists only in-frame clones, some missing. The table includes 150,000 to 200,000 clones, over 85% detected once. Deletions cut 5 bases from V and 0 bases from J, with 8 bases between. Per germline, CDR1 SGHTA and CDR2 FQGTGA. CDR3 length equals 13 residues. The receptor was isolated from a man younger than 35 in good health. The sequencing sample was made of blood. The chain carries TRBV7-3 and TRBJ2-7; D gene uncertain. CDR3 protein: CASSRTASYEQYF. The CDR3 nucleotides read TGTGCCAGCAGCCGGACCGCCTCCTACGAGCAGTACTTC.